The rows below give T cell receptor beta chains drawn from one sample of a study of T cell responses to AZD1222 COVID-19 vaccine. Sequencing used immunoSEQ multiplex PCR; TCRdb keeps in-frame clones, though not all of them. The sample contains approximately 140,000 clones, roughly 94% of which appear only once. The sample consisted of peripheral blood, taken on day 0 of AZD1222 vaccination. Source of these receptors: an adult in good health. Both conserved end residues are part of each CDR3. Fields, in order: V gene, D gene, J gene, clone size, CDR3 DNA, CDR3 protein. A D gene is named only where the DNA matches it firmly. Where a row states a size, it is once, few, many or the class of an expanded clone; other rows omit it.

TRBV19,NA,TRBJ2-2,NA,TGTGCCAGTAGTATTTTCCCGACCTATAGGACAAACACCGGGGAGCTGTTTTTT,CASSIFPTYRTNTGELFF
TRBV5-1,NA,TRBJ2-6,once,TGCGCCAGCAGCCTGAGACAGCTCTCTGGGGCCAACGTCCTGACTTTC,CASSLRQLSGANVLTF
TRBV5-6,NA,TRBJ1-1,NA,TGTGCCAGCAGCTTGTTTACTGAAGCTTTCTTT,CASSLFTEAFF
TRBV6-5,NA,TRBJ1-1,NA,TGTGCCAGCAGCTCCCCCGGGAGCTCGGACTCTGAAGCTTTCTTT,CASSSPGSSDSEAFF
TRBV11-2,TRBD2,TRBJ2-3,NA,TGTGCCAGCAGCTTTGGGACTAGCGGCGCGGCAGATACGCAGTATTTT,CASSFGTSGAADTQYF
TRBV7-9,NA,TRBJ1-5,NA,TGTGCCAGCAGCTCCACAGGGCTCTCCCAGCATTTT,CASSSTGLSQHF
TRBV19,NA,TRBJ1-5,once,TGTGCCAGTAGTAATGGTATGGGGATTCAGCCCCAGCATTTT,CASSNGMGIQPQHF
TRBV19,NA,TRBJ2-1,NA,TGTGCCAGTAGTATCGCGCTTTTCAATGAGCAGTTCTTC,CASSIALFNEQFF
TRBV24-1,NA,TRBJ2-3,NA,TGTGCCACCAGTGACCCGCTAGATACGCAGTATTTT,CATSDPLDTQYF
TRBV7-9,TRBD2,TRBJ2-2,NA,TGTGCCATGAGGACTAGCGGGAACACCGGGGAGCTGTTTTTT,CAMRTSGNTGELFF
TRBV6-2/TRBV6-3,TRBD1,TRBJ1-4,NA,TGTGCCAGCAGTACCCCCCAGGGGGATGAAAAACTGTTTTTT,CASSTPQGDEKLFF
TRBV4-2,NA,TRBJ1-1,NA,TGTGCCAGCAGCCAAGAATCCCCAGGGTCAACTGGGGACACTGAAGCTTTCTTT,CASSQESPGSTGDTEAFF
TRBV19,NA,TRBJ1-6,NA,TGTGCCAGTAGTGGGGTCACCGATTCACCCCTCCACTTT,CASSGVTDSPLHF
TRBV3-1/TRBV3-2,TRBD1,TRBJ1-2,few,TGTGCCAGCAGTTCTGACAGGGGTCATGGCTACACCTTC,CASSSDRGHGYTF
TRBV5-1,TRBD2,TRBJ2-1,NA,TGCGCCAGCAGCTTGGGACTAGCGGGGGGTGTGGGCTCCTACAATGAGCAGTTCTTC,CASSLGLAGGVGSYNEQFF
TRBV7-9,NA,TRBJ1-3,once,TGTGCCAGCAGCTACCGGACGGGGGTGCTCGGAAACACCATATATTTT,CASSYRTGVLGNTIYF
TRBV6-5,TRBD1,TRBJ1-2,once,TGTGCCAGCACCAGGACAGGGGGAGCCTATGGCTACACCTTC,CASTRTGGAYGYTF